Shown below are 21 T cell receptor beta chains from a single sample sequenced in a study of T cells of healthy individuals. MiXCR was run by TCRdb on the 5' RACE reads, yielding one entry per CDR3 protein. The repertoire consists of some 100,000 distinct CDR3 sequences, with 17% occurring once and the leading ten covering 6.2%. These receptors were taken from a human donor in good health.

V is TRBV11-2 and J is TRBJ2-5; perhaps D is TRBD1 or TRBD2 (5 bases each). V shed 5 bases and J shed 1 base, with 8 bases lying between them. The germline V gene has CDR1 SGHAT and CDR2 FQNNGV. The CDR3 consists of 13 residues. The chain's CDR3 is CASSRGAQETQYF. The CDR3, as DNA: TGTGCCAGCAGCAGGGGAGCCCAAGAGACCCAGTACTTC.

The chain has TRBV5-1 and TRBJ2-3; 7 bases are shared with TRBD2. CDR1 and CDR2 (germline): SGHRS, YFSETQ. This CDR3 spans 14 amino acids. J lost 6 bases, V lost 2 bases, and 6 bases had no gene match. The CDR3 spells CASSFSSGGDTQYF. CDR3 in DNA: TGCGCCAGCAGCTTCTCTAGCGGTGGGGATACGCAGTATTTT.

This clonotype was recorded many times. The chain recombines TRBV2 with TRBJ2-1; TRBD2 matches at 8 bases. This CDR3 spans 16 amino acids. The junction had 6 bases not matched to a gene; V was cut back by 2 bases and J by 3 bases. CDR1 and CDR2 (germline): SNHLY, FYNNEI. CDR3 protein: CASSESGGRYYNEQFF. The CDR3 coding sequence is TGTGCCAGCAGTGAATCAGGCGGGAGGTACTACAATGAGCAGTTCTTC.

This chain joins TRBV6-2 or TRBV6-3 and TRBJ2-7; D is unclear. Germline assignment: CDR1 MNHEY and CDR2 SVGEGT. V lost 6 bases and J 3 bases, leaving 15 bases between the germline ends. The CDR3 is made up of 14 amino acids. This CDR3 is CASSFDPYLYEQYF. CDR3 sequence (DNA): TGTGCCAGCAGCTTCGACCCCTATCTCTACGAGCAGTACTTC.

J is TRBJ2-1 and V is TRBV18, with 8 bases lining up with TRBD1. Germline-derived CDR1 and CDR2 are KGHSH and LQKENI. This CDR3 is built from 16 residues. V shed 6 bases and J 5 bases; nucleotides not matched to a gene: 12. This CDR3 is CASSNIRDRNHNEQFF. The CDR3 DNA sequence: TGTGCCAGCTCTAATATTAGGGACAGGAACCACAATGAGCAGTTCTTC.

This clonotype was detected ten times or more. The chain's CDR3 is CSARIPGLEQFF. CDR3 sequence (DNA): TGCAGTGCTAGAATCCCGGGACTTGAGCAGTTCTTC. V gene TRBV20-1 combines with J gene TRBJ2-1, with a weak D call TRBD2 (6 bases). V was cut by 2 bases and J by 9 bases, with 11 bases left in between. In germline, CDR1 is DFQATT, CDR2 SNEGSKA (reference sequence). CDR3 length equals 12 residues.

This clonotype was found many times. The V and J genes are TRBV20-1 and TRBJ2-5; 7 nucleotides align to TRBD2. CDR1 and CDR2 from the germline V gene are DFQATT and SNEGSKA (reference sequence). V was clipped by 0 bases and J by 4 bases; unmatched bases: 8. CDR3 length: 15 residues. CDR3 in DNA: TGCAGTGCTAGAGAACCGGGGGGAATAGGAGAGACCCAGTACTTC. Translating it yields CSAREPGGIGETQYF.

This sequence joins TRBV5-1 and TRBJ2-1; 7 bases are shared with TRBD2. The germline gives CDR1 SGHRS, CDR2 YFSETQ. This CDR3 comprises 16 residues. The V and J ends lost 0 bases and 0 bases, in that order; junction bases with no gene match: 3. CDR3 nucleotides: TGCGCCAGCAGCTTGGGGCGGGGGAGCTCCTACAATGAGCAGTTCTTC. The encoded protein is CASSLGRGSSYNEQFF.

The chain combines TRBV7-8 with TRBJ1-5; weak D call: TRBD1 (6 bases). V was pared by 2 bases and J by 3 bases, with 11 bases between. This CDR3 spans 15 amino acids. Germline values: CDR1 SGHVS, CDR2 FQNEAQ. CDR3 sequence (DNA): TGTGCCAGCAGCTTATTCACAGGGCCCAATCAGCCCCAGCATTTT. It specifies CASSLFTGPNQPQHF.

A few counts support this clonotype. The junction departs from germline at one end; a sequencing error may be responsible. The V and J genes are TRBV3-1 and TRBJ2-1, with 7 bases fitting TRBD2. CDR1 LGHDT and CDR2 YNNKEL come from the germline V gene (reference sequence). The CDR3 has 15 residues. CDR3 nucleotide sequence: TGTACCAGCAGCCAATGGGGGGGTTTAAGGGATGAGCAGTTCTTC. Amino acid sequence: CTSSQWGGLRDEQFF.

This chain links TRBV12-3 or TRBV12-4 with TRBJ1-1; a weak D match, TRBD1 (6 bases). This CDR3 spans 14 amino acids. Trimming shortened V by 7 bases and J by 2 bases, and 14 bases separated the two germline ends. CDR3 region: CASTLTGSNTEAFF. DNA for the CDR3: TGTGCCAGCACCTTGACAGGTTCCAACACTGAAGCTTTCTTT.

This clonotype was observed a few times. CDR3 loop: CASSLRTVYGYTF. The CDR3 DNA reads as TGTGCCAGCAGTTTACGGACCGTCTATGGCTACACCTTC. This chain links TRBV28 with TRBJ1-2; D unresolved. CDR1 MDHEN and CDR2 SYDVKM come from the germline V gene. Trimming removed 2 bases at V and 4 bases at J, with 8 bases between. The CDR3 extends over 13 amino acids.

The V call is TRBV6-5, the J call TRBJ2-3, with TRBD2 identical over 9 bases. CDR3 length equals 15 residues. V shed 5 bases and J 0 bases; nucleotides not matched to a gene: 3. The germline CDR1 and CDR2 sequences are MNHEY and SVGAGI. CDR3 in DNA: TGTGCCAGCAGTAGGACTAGCGATAGCACAGATACGCAGTATTTT. This gives the protein CASSRTSDSTDTQYF.

Only one count was recorded for this clonotype. This chain uses TRBV6-5 with TRBJ1-5, with 7 bases aligning to TRBD1. After removal of 10 bases from V and 6 bases from J, the junction contained 12 bases not matched to a gene. From germline, CDR1 is MNHEY and CDR2 SVGAGI. The CDR3 extends over 14 amino acids. CDR3 in amino acids: CATRGTASGQPQHF. The CDR3 DNA sequence: TGTGCCACCCGGGGGACAGCTAGCGGTCAGCCCCAGCATTTT.

This chain joins TRBV6-6 and TRBJ1-6; D gene uncertain. There are 14 residues in the CDR3. The germline V gene encodes CDR1 MNHNY and CDR2 SVGAGI (reference sequence). Trimming shortened V by 6 bases and J by 7 bases, and 13 bases separated the two germline ends. CDR3 residues: CASRVGGKNSPLHF. CDR3 bases: TGTGCCAGCAGAGTCGGAGGGAAAAATTCACCCCTCCACTTT.

In its sample, this clonotype was seen many times. V gene TRBV18 combines with J gene TRBJ1-5, with 7 nucleotides matching TRBD1. V dropped 3 bases and J dropped 2; count of bases not matched to a gene: 7. This CDR3 is built from 16 residues. Germline V lookup: CDR1 KGHSH, CDR2 LQKENI. The CDR3 reads CASSPGQTRGNQPQHF. Here the CDR3 DNA reads TGTGCCAGCTCACCGGGACAGACAAGGGGCAATCAGCCCCAGCATTTT.

The J gene is TRBJ2-7, the V gene TRBV2, with 8 bases lining up with TRBD1. Germline assignment: CDR1 SNHLY and CDR2 FYNNEI. With 6 bases clipped from V and 3 bases from J, the junction kept 10 bases outside the gene matches. The CDR3 sequence is 15 residues long. As DNA, the CDR3 is TGTGCCAGCAGAGGTAAGGGACAGGCCCTCTACGAGCAGTACTTC. Amino acids: CASRGKGQALYEQYF.

This clonotype has a count of ten or more. J is TRBJ2-7 and V is TRBV18, with D perhaps matching TRBD1 or TRBD2 (5 bases each). Germline V lookup: CDR1 KGHSH, CDR2 LQKENI. CDR3 length: 14 amino acids. With 3 bases removed from V and 0 bases from J, the gap between germline ends came to 9 bases. CDR3 in DNA: TGTGCCAGCTCACCGGGGGTAAGCTCCTACGAGCAGTACTTC. Residues: CASSPGVSSYEQYF.

The chain combines TRBV7-8 with TRBJ2-7; the match to TRBD1 covers 8 bases. CDR3 size: 14 residues. V was pared by 5 bases and J by 2 bases, with 5 bases of the junction left unmatched. The germline V gene has CDR1 SGHVS and CDR2 FQNEAQ. In DNA form, the CDR3 reads TGTGCCAGCAGCCGACAGGGGACTGCCTACGAGCAGTACTTC. It is translated as CASSRQGTAYEQYF.

This chain connects TRBV2 to TRBJ2-1; TRBD2 is a possible D gene (6 bases). V dropped 6 bases and J dropped 4 bases, with 16 bases sitting between them. Germline assignment: CDR1 SNHLY and CDR2 FYNNEI. CDR3 length equals 15 residues. CDR3 in amino acids: CASRTWEAAYNEQFF. The CDR3 bases are TGTGCCAGCAGGACCTGGGAGGCGGCGTACAATGAGCAGTTCTTC.

This clonotype was picked up many times. The V and J genes are TRBV6-1 and TRBJ1-2; TRBD1 is a possible D gene (5 bases). The CDR3 is made up of 13 amino acids. The ends were cut back, 5 bases at V and 8 bases at J, with 15 bases in the middle. CDR1 is MNHNS and CDR2 is SASEGT in the germline V gene. In DNA form, the CDR3 reads TGTGCCAGCAGTTACCTCCGGCAGGGAGGCTACACCTTC. Protein product: CASSYLRQGGYTF.